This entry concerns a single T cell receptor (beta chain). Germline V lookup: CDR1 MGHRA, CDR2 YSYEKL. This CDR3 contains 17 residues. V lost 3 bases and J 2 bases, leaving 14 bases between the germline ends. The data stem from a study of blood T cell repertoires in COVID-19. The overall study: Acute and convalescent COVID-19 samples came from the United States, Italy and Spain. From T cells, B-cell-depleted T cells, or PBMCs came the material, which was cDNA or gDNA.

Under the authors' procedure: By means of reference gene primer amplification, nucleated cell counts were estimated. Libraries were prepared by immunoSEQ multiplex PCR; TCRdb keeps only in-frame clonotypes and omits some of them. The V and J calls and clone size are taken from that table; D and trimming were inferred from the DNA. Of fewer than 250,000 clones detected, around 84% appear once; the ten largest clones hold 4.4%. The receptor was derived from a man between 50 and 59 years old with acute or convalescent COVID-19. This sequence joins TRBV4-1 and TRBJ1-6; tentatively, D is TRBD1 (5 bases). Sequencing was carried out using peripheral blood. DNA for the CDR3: TGCGCCAGCAGCCAGGTTGAGGGGAGGACCTATAATTCACCCCTCCACTTT. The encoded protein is CASSQVEGRTYNSPLHF.